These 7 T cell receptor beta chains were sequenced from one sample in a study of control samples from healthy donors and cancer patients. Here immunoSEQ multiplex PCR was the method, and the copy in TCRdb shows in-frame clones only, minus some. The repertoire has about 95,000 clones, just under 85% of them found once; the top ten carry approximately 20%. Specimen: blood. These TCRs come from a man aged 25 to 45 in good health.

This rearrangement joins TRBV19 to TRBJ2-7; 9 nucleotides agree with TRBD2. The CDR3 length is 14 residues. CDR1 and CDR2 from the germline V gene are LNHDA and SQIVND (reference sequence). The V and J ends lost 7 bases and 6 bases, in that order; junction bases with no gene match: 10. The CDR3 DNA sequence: TGTGCCAGTAAGGAGGGACTAGCACGAGGCGAGCAGTACTTC. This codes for CASKEGLARGEQYF.

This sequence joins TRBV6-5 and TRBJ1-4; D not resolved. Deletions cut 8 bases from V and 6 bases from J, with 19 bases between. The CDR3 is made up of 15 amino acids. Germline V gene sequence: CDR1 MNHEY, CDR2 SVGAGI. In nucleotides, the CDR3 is TGTGCCAGCCCCCTTAAGGAGAACTACTATGAAAAACTGTTTTTT. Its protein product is CASPLKENYYEKLFF.

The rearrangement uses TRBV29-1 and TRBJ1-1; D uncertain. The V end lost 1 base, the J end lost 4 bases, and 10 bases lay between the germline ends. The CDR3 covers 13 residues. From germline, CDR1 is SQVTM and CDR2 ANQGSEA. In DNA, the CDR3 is TGCAGCGTTGAAGGGCAGCCGGGCACTGAAGCTTTCTTT. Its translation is CSVEGQPGTEAFF.

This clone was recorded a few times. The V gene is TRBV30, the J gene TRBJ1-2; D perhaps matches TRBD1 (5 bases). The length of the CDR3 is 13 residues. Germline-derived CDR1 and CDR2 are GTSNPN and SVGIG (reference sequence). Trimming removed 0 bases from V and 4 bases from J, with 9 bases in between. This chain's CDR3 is CAWSVEGFYGYTF. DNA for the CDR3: TGTGCCTGGAGTGTTGAGGGGTTCTATGGCTACACCTTC.

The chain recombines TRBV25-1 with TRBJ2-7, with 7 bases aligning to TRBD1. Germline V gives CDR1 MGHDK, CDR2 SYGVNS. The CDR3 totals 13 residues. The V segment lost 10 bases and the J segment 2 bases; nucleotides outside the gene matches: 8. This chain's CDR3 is CATAGTAAYEQYF. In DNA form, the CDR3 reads TGTGCCACCGCCGGGACAGCTGCCTACGAGCAGTACTTC.

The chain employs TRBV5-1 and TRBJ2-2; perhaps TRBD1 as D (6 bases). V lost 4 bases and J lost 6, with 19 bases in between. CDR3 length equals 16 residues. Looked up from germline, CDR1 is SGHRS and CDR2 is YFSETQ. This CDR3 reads CASSPPTGMIPGELFF. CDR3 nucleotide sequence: TGCGCCAGCAGCCCCCCAACAGGGATGATACCCGGGGAGCTGTTTTTT.

The CDR3: CASRLRGPSGNTIYF. The CDR3 DNA sequence: TGTGCCAGCAGGCTCAGGGGCCCCTCTGGAAACACCATATATTTT. V and J are TRBV6-5 and TRBJ1-3, with a possible D match to TRBD1 (6 bases). The germline V gene has CDR1 MNHEY and CDR2 SVGAGI. The CDR3 length is 15 residues. V lost 6 bases to trimming and J lost 0 bases, with 12 bases between them.